Reported below is one T cell receptor (beta chain). This specimen belongs to a study of T cell changes during pregnancy in multiple sclerosis. TCRdb keeps only in-frame clones here, not all; method: immunoSEQ multiplex PCR. Of tens of thousands of clones in the sample, about nine tenths were seen once. This CDR3 has 14 residues. J was trimmed by 4 bases and V by 0 bases; bases with no gene match: 2. From germline, CDR1 is SGHRS and CDR2 YFSETQ. V usage is TRBV5-1 and J usage is TRBJ2-3; TRBD1 matches at 7 bases. The TCR originated in a female donor with multiple sclerosis, enrolled in a pregnancy study. Sequencing used peripheral blood, obtained in the third trimester of pregnancy. For the CDR3, the DNA is TGCGCCAGCAGCTTGGAAGGGGGCCCAGATACGCAGTATTTT. The encoded protein is CASSLEGGPDTQYF.